This T cell receptor (beta chain) stems from a study of blood T cell repertoires in COVID-19. In the study overall: The analysed material was cDNA or gDNA that came from T cells, B-cell-depleted T cells, or PBMCs.

Assay used: immunoSEQ multiplex PCR; TCRdb lists only in-frame clones, some missing. The sample includes tens of thousands of clones, 70% to 90% seen only once; the top ten take approximately 5%. CDR1 is KGHSH, CDR2 LQKENI, per germline. V lost 6 bases and J 2 bases, leaving 8 bases between the germline ends. CDR3 length: 12 residues. The rearrangement links TRBV18 to TRBJ2-7; D gene uncertain. The receptor's source is a human donor in a cohort sampled during active COVID-19. The specimen was peripheral blood. The CDR3: CASSPLAYEQYF. CDR3 DNA sequence: TGTGCCAGCTCTCCATTAGCCTACGAGCAGTACTTC.